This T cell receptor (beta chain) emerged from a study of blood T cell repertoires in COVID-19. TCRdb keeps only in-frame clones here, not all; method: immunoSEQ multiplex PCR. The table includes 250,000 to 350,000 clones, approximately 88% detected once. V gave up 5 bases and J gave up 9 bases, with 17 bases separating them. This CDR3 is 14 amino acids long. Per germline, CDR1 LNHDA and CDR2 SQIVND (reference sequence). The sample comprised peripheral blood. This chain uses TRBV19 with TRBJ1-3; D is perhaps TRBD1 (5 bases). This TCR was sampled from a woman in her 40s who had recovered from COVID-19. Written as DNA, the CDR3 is TGTGCCAGTAGTCCCCTGGCGAGCGGGGGCACCATATATTTT. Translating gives CASSPLASGGTIYF.